These 11 T cell receptor beta chains were sequenced from one sample in a study of metastatic and nonmetastatic thyroid tumors. Nobody among the patients had been given any treatment before thyroid surgery. TCRdb ran MiXCR on the PCR reads. The table has about 35,000 clones, over 25% seen once. The sequencing input was blood. Every receptor here comes from a female donor with papillary thyroid cancer or a benign thyroid nodule (not recorded which). Some clones in this sample may be carry-over from other donors' samples.

The gene calls are TRBV20-1 and TRBJ2-7, with 12 bases aligning to TRBD1. Germline V gene data show CDR1 as DFQATT and CDR2 as SNEGSKA (reference sequence). The CDR3 is 15 residues long. J was trimmed by 4 bases and V by 0 bases; bases with no gene match: 4. The CDR3 sequence: CSAREGTGGIYEQYF. The CDR3 DNA reads as TGCAGTGCTAGAGAAGGGACAGGGGGCATATACGAGCAGTACTTC.

This clone was seen ten or more times. The rearrangement links TRBV7-3 to TRBJ1-6, with unresolved D. The CDR3 spans 15 residues. Per germline, CDR1 SGHTA and CDR2 FQGTGA. V lost 2 bases and J 10 bases, leaving 15 bases between the germline ends. The CDR3 reads CASSLAPSLASPLHF. CDR3 nucleotide sequence: TGTGCCAGCAGCTTAGCGCCCAGCCTTGCGTCACCCCTCCACTTT.

The rearrangement uses TRBV20-1 and TRBJ2-3; weak D call: TRBD2 (6 bases). The CDR3 length is 14 residues. V lost 3 bases, J lost 0 bases, and 10 bases lay in between. CDR1 is DFQATT, CDR2 SNEGSKA, per germline (reference sequence). This chain's CDR3 is CSASDGGSTDTQYF. The CDR3 DNA is TGCAGTGCTAGTGATGGGGGGAGCACAGATACGCAGTATTTT.

Concerning this clone: The germline gene is not matched at one end of the junction; a read error may be the cause. The chain has TRBV20-1 and TRBJ2-3, with D perhaps matching TRBD2 (5 bases). Germline CDR1 DFQATT, CDR2 SNEGSKA (reference sequence). This CDR3 is built from 12 residues. CDR3 in DNA: TGCACTGCTAGACGGGAATCAGATACGCAGTATTTT. Amino acids: CTARRESDTQYF.

The sample holds many counts of this clone. The CDR3 sequence is CSSREYQETQYF. Written as DNA, the CDR3 is TGCAGCTCCAGGGAATACCAAGAGACCCAGTACTTC. The chain couples TRBV29-1 to TRBJ2-5; D is perhaps TRBD1 (5 bases). The CDR3 loop spans 12 amino acids. Trimming took off 8 bases at V and 0 bases at J, with 10 bases between the two ends. Germline-derived CDR1 and CDR2 are SQVTM and ANQGSEA.

To note about this clone: A much larger clone sits a single nucleotide away, making a read error possible. This rearrangement joins TRBV29-1 to TRBJ2-5; TRBD1 aligns across 8 bases. Germline V CDR1 and CDR2: SQVTM, ANQGSEA. This CDR3 has 14 amino acids. After removal of 8 bases from V and 3 bases from J, the junction contained 11 bases not matched to a gene. The CDR3 DNA sequence: TGCAGCTTTCCGGGACAGGTTTTCGAAGAGACCCAGTACTTC. Translated, it gives CSFPGQVFEETQYF.

Only a few counts were recorded for this clone. The junction departs from the called germline gene at one end, perhaps through a read error. The rearrangement joins TRBV6-2 or TRBV6-3 to TRBJ2-1; 8 nucleotides line up with TRBD1. The CDR3 covers 17 residues. Germline-derived CDR1 and CDR2 are MNHEY and SVGEGT. DNA of the CDR3: TGTGCCAGTAGTTATCGGTACAGGGGGAATTCCTACAATGAGCAGTTCTTC. Residues: CASSYRYRGNSYNEQFF.

This clone came up many times. The chain recombines TRBV3-1 with TRBJ2-1, with D perhaps matching TRBD2 (6 bases). The CDR3 runs to 18 residues. The V gene's germline CDR1 is LGHDT and CDR2 YNNKEL (reference sequence). The V end lost 0 bases, the J end lost 4 bases, and 19 bases lay between the germline ends. The CDR3 is CASSQEIVAAGTYNEQFF. CDR3 nucleotides: TGTGCCAGCAGCCAAGAGATCGTCGCGGCGGGGACTTACAATGAGCAGTTCTTC.

In this sample, this clone turned up many times. V and J are TRBV13 and TRBJ2-7; a possible D gene is TRBD2 (6 bases). The germline gives CDR1 PRHDT, CDR2 FYEKMQ (reference sequence). This CDR3 contains 17 residues. Trimming removed 4 bases at V and 2 bases at J, with 21 bases between. CDR3 loop: CASSSDRGGGETYEQYF. The CDR3 DNA sequence: TGTGCCAGCAGCTCCGACCGGGGAGGCGGGGAAACCTACGAGCAGTACTTC.

This clone was counted at least ten times. This chain connects TRBV20-1 to TRBJ1-4; a possible D gene is TRBD1 (6 bases). This CDR3 comprises 14 residues. Trimming removed 7 bases at V and 11 bases at J, with 23 bases between. CDR1 is DFQATT and CDR2 is SNEGSKA in the germline V gene (reference sequence). The DNA of the CDR3 is TGCAGTGTAAGACGGCAGGCAGGGGAGGGTAAACTGTTTTTT. It yields the protein CSVRRQAGEGKLFF.

This clone was detected many times. This chain uses TRBV7-9 with TRBJ1-1; tentatively, D is TRBD1 (5 bases). The ends were cut back, 5 bases at V and 9 bases at J, with 16 bases in the middle. Germline CDR1 SEHNR, CDR2 FQNEAQ (reference sequence). The CDR3 covers 13 residues. CDR3 bases: TGTGCCAGCAGCCCTTCATGGGGGAATCAAGCTTTCTTT. This gives the protein CASSPSWGNQAFF.